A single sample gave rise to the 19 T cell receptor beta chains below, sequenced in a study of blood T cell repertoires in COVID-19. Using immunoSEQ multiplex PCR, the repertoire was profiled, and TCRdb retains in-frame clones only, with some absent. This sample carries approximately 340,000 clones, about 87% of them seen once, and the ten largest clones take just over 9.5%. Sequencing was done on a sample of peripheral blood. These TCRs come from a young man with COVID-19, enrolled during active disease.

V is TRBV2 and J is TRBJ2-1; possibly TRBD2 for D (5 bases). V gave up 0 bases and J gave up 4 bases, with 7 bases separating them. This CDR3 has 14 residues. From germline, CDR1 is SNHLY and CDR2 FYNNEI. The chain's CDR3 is CASSEARTYNEQFF. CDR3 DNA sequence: TGTGCCAGCAGTGAAGCGCGGACTTACAATGAGCAGTTCTTC.

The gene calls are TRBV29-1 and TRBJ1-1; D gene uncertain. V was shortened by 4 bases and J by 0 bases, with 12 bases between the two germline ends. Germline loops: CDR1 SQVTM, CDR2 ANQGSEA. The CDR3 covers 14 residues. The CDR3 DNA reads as TGCAGCGTTGGTCCTAGAATGATGAACACTGAAGCTTTCTTT. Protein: CSVGPRMMNTEAFF.

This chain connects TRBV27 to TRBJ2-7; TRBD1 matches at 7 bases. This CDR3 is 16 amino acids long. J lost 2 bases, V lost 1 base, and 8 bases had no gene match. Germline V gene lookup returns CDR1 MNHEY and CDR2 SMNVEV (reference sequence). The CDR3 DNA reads TGTGCCAGCAGTTTATTCCCGACAGGGACCACCTACGAGCAGTACTTC. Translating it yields CASSLFPTGTTYEQYF.

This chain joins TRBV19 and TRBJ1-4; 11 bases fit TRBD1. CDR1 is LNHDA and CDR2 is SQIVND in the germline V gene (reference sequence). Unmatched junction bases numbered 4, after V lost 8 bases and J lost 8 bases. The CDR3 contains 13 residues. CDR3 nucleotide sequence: TGTGCCAGTCGGGACAGGGGGAGAGAAAAACTGTTTTTT. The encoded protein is CASRDRGREKLFF.

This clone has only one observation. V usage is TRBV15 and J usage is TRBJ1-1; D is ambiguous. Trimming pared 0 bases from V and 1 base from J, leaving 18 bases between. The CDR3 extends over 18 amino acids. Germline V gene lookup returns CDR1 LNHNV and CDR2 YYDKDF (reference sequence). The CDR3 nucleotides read TGTGCCACCAGCAGAGATCTGTTTGAAAACGGTAAGAACACTGAAGCTTTCTTT. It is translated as CATSRDLFENGKNTEAFF.

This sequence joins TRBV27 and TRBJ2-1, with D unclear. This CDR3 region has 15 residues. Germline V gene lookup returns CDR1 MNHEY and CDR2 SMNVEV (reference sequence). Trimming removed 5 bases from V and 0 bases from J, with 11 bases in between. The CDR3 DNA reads TGTGCCAGCAGTCAGTTAAGGAGCTCCTACAATGAGCAGTTCTTC. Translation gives CASSQLRSSYNEQFF.

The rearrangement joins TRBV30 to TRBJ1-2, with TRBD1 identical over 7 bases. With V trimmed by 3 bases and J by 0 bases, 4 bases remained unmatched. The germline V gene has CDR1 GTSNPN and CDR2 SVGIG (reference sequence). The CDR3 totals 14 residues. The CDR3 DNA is TGTGCCTGGAGCCCCGGGACAGCTAACTATGGCTACACCTTC. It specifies CAWSPGTANYGYTF. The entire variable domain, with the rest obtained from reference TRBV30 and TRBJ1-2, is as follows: SQTIHQWPATLVQPVGSPLSLECTVEGTSNPNLYWYRQAAGRGLQLLFYSVGIGQISSEVPQNLSASRPQDRQFILSSKKLLLSDSGFYLCAWSPGTANYGYTFGSGTRLTVV.

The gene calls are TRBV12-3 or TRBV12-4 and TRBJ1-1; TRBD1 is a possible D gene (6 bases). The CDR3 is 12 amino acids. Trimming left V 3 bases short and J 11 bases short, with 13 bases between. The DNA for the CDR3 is TGTGCCAGCAGTTTCGGGCAGGGGAAGGCTTTCTTT. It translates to CASSFGQGKAFF.

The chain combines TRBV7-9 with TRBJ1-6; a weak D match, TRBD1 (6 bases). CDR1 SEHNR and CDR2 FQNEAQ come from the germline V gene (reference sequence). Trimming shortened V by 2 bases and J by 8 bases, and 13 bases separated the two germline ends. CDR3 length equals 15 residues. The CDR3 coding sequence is TGTGCCAGCAGCTTACGGGGGGCCTCTGATTCACCCCTCCACTTT. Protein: CASSLRGASDSPLHF.

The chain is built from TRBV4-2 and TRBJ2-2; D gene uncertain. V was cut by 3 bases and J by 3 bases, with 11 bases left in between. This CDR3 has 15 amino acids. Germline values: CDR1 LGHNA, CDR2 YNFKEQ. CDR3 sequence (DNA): TGTGCCAGCAGCCAGTTGAGCACCGACACCGGGGAGCTGTTTTTT. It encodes CASSQLSTDTGELFF.

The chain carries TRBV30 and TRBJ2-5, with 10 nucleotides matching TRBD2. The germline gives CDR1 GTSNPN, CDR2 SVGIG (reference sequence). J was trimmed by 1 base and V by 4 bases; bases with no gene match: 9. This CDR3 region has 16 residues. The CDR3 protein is CAWNRRPSGSQETQYF. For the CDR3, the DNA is TGTGCCTGGAATCGGAGGCCTAGCGGGAGCCAAGAGACCCAGTACTTC.

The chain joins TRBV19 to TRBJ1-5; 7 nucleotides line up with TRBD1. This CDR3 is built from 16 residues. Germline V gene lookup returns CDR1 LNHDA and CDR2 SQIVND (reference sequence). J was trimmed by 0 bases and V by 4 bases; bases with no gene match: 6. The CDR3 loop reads CASSRLQGTSNQPQHF. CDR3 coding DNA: TGTGCCAGTAGTAGACTACAGGGGACTAGCAATCAGCCCCAGCATTTT.

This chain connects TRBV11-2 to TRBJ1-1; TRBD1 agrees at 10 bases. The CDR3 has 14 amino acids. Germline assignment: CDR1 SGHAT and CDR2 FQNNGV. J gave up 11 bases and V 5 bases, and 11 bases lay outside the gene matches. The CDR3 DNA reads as TGTGCCAGCAGCCAAAGACAGGGGGCGCGGTTCGCTTTCTTT. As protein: CASSQRQGARFAFF. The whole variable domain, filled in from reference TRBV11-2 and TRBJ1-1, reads EAGVAQSPRYKIIEKRQSVAFWCNPISGHATLYWYQQILGQGPKLLIQFQNNGVVDDSQLPKDRFSAERLKGVDSTLKIQPAKLEDSAVYLCASSQRQGARFAFFGQGTRLTVV.

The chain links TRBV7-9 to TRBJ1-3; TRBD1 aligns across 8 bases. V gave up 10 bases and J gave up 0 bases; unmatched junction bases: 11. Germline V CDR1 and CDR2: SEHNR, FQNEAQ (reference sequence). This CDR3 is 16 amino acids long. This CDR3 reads CAIPQGARYSGNTIYF. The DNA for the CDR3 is TGTGCCATCCCTCAGGGGGCGAGGTACTCTGGAAACACCATATATTTT.

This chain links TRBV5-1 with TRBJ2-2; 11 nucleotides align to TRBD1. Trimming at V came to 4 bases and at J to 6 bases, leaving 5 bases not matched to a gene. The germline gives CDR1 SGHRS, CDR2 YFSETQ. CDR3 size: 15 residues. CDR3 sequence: CASSPRTGGPGELFF. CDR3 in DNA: TGCGCCAGCAGCCCGCGGACAGGGGGCCCCGGGGAGCTGTTTTTT.

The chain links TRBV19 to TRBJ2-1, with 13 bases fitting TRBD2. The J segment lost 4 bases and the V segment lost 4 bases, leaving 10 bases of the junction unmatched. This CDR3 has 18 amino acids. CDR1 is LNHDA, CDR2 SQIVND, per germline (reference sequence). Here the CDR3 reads CASSRGTSGTSPYNEQFF. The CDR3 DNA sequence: TGTGCCAGTAGTAGGGGGACTAGCGGGACTTCCCCGTACAATGAGCAGTTCTTC.

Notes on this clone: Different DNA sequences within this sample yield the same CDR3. CDR3 in amino acids: CASSHTVNTEAFF. CDR3 sequence (DNA): TGTGCCAGCAGCCATACAGTGAACACTGAAGCTTTCTTT. This chain connects TRBV3-1 (or the pseudogene TRBV3-2) to TRBJ1-1; D remains ambiguous. This CDR3 has 13 residues. Germline-derived CDR1 and CDR2 are LGHDT and YNNKEL (reference sequence). V lost 3 bases and J lost 0, with 5 bases in between.

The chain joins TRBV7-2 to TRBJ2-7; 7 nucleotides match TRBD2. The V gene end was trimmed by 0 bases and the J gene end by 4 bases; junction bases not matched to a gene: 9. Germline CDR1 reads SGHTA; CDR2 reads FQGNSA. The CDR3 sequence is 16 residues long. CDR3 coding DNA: TGTGCCAGCAGCTTAGCGGCTAGACACGGGGGGTACGAGCAGTACTTC. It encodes CASSLAARHGGYEQYF.

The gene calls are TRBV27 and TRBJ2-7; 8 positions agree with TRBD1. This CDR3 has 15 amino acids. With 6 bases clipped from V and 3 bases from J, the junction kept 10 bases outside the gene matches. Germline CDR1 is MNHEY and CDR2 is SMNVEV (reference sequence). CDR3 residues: CASSQTGARFYEQYF. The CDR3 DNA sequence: TGTGCCAGCAGCCAGACAGGGGCCCGTTTCTACGAGCAGTACTTC.